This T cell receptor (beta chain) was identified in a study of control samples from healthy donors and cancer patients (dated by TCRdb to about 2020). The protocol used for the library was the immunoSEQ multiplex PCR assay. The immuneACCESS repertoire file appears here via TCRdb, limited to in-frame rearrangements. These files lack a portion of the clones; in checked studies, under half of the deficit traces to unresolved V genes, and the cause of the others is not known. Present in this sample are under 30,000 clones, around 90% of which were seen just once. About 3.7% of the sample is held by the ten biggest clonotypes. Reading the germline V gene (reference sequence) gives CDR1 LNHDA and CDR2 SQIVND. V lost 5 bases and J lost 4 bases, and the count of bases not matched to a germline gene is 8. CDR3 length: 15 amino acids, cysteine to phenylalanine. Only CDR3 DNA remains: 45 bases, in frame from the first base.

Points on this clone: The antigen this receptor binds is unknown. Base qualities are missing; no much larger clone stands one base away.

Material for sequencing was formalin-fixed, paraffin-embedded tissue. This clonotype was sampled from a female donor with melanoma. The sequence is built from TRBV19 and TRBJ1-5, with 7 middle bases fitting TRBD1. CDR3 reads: CASSPSQGVNQPQHF. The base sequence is TGTGCCAGTAGTCCCTCTCAGGGGGTAAATCAGCCCCAGCATTTT.